This T cell receptor beta chain was retrieved from a study of Ad26.COV2.S vaccination and SARS-CoV-2 variants. Study-level information: Donor got 5x10^10 or 1x10^11 viral particles of Ad26.COV2.S. General study points: The breadth of spike-specific CD8+ and CD4+ T cell responses after vaccination was reportedly substantial.

Data came from immunoSEQ multiplex PCR; TCRdb stores just in-frame clones and leaves some out. The sample lists around 250,000 clones; 87% were seen once. Trimming removed 3 bases from V and 5 bases from J; junction bases left unmatched: 4. CDR3 length equals 14 residues. Germline lookup yields CDR1 LGHNA and CDR2 YNFKEQ. The treatment: some 20 received Ad26.COV2.S at low or high dose, single or two shots; roughly 5 received placebo; per-sample allocation not given. The samples date from day 63 after the first vaccine or placebo injection. It was an adult aged 18-55 years in Boston who was the donor. Participants' vaccine, an Ad26 vector, delivered Wuhan-strain SARS-CoV-2 spike. As for this clone: Its antigen remains unknown.

The chain has TRBV4-2 and TRBJ2-7; 10 bases fit TRBD1. This TCR came from a person between 18 and 65 years old who received the Ad26.COV2.S COVID-19 vaccine or a placebo. The specimen comprised peripheral blood, sampled in a trial of Ad26.COV2.S vaccine versus placebo. CDR3 loop: CASSHLGQGDEQYF. The CDR3 DNA reads as TGTGCCAGCAGCCACTTAGGACAGGGGGACGAGCAGTACTTC.